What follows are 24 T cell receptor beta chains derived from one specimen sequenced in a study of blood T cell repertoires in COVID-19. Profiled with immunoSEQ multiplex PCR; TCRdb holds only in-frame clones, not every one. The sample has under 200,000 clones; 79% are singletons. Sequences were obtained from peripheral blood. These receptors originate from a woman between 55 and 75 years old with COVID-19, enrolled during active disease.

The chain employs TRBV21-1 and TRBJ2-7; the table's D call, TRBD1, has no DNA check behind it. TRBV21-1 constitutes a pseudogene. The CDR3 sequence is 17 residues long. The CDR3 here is CATDPSGMWTGAYEQYF. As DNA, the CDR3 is TGTGCCACCGACCCCTCTGGGATGTGGACAGGGGCGTACGAGCAGTACTTC.

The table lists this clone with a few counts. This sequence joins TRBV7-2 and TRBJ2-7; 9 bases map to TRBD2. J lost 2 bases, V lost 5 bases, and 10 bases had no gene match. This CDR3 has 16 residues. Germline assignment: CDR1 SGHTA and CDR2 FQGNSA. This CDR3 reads CASSPASGRIPYEQYF. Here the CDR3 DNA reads TGTGCCAGCAGCCCCGCGAGCGGGAGGATCCCCTACGAGCAGTACTTC. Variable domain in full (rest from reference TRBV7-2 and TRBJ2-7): GAGVSQSPSNKVTEKGKDVELRCDPISGHTALYWYRQSLGQGLEFLIYFQGNSAPDKSGLPSDRFSAERTGGSVSTLTIQRTQQEDSAVYLCASSPASGRIPYEQYFGPGTRLTVT.

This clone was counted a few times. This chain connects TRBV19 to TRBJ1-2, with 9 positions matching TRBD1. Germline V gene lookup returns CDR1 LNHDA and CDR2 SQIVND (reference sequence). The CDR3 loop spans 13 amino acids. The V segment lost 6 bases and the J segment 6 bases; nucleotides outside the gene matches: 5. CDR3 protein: CASRPGTGNGYTF. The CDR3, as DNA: TGTGCCAGTAGGCCCGGGACAGGGAATGGCTACACCTTC.

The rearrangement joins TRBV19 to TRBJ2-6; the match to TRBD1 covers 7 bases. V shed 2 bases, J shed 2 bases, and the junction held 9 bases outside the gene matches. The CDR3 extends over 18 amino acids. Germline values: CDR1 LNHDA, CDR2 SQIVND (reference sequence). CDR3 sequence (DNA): TGTGCCAGTAGTATAAGGGAAGGGGGCGCCCCTGGGGCCAACGTCCTGACTTTC. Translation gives CASSIREGGAPGANVLTF.

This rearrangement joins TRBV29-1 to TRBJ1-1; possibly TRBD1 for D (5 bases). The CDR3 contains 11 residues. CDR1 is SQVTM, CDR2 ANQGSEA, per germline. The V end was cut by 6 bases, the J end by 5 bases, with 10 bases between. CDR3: CSVSGGTEAFF. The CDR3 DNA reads TGCAGCGTATCGGGGGGAACTGAAGCTTTCTTT.

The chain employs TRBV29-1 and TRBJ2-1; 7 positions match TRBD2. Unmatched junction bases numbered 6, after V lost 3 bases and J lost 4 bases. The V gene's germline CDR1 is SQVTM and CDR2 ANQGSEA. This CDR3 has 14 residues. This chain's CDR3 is CSVDRGGNYNEQFF. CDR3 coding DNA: TGCAGCGTTGATCGCGGGGGAAATTACAATGAGCAGTTCTTC.

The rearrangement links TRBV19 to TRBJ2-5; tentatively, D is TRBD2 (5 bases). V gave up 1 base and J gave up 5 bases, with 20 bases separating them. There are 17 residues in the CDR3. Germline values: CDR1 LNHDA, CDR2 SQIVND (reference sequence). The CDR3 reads CASSIVQGGPGWETQYF. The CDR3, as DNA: TGTGCCAGTAGTATAGTGCAAGGAGGACCCGGATGGGAGACCCAGTACTTC.

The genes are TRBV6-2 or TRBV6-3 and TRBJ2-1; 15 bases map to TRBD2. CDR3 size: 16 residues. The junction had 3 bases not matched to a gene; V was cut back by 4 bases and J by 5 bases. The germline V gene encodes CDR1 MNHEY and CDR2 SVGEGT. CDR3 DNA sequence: TGTGCCAGCAGTTGGACTAGCGGGGGGGTGGACAATGAGCAGTTCTTC. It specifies CASSWTSGGVDNEQFF.

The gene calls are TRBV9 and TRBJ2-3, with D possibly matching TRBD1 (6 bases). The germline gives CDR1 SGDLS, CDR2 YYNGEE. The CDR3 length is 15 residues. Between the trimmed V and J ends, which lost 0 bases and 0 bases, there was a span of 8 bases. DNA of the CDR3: TGTGCCAGCAGCGTAGGAGACAGGAGCACAGATACGCAGTATTTT. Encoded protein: CASSVGDRSTDTQYF.

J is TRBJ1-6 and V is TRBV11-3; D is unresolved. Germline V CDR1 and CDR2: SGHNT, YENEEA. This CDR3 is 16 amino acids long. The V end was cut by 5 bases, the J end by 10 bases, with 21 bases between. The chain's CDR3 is CASSPKSEGFRSPLHF. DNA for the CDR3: TGTGCCAGCAGCCCCAAATCGGAGGGTTTCAGGTCACCCCTCCACTTT.

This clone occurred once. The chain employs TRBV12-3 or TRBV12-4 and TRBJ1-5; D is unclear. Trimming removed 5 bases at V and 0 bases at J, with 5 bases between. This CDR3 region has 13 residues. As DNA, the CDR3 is TGTGCCAGCAGTCCATTTAGCAATCAGCCCCAGCATTTT. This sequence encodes CASSPFSNQPQHF.

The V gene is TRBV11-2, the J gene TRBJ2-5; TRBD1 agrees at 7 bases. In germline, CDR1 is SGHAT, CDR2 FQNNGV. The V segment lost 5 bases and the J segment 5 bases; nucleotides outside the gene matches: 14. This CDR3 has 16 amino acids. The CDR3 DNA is TGTGCCAGCAGCATCTCAGGGGGAACTAGTTTGGAGACCCAGTACTTC. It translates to CASSISGGTSLETQYF.

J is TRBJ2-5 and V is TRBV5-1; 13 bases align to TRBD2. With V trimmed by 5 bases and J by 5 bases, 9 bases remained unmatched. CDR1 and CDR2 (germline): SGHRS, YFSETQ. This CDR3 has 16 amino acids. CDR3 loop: CASRTGTSGIGETQYF. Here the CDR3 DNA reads TGCGCCAGCAGGACCGGGACTAGCGGGATTGGCGAGACCCAGTACTTC.

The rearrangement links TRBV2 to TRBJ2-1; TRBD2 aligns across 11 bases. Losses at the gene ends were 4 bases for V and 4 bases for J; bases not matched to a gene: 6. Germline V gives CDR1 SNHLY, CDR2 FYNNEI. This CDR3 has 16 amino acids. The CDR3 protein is CASSVQLAGEYNEQFF. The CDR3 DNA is TGTGCCAGCAGTGTACAACTAGCGGGAGAGTACAATGAGCAGTTCTTC.

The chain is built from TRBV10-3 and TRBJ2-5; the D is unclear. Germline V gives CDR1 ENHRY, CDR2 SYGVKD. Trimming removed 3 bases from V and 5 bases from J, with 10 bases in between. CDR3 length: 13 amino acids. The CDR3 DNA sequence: TGTGCCATCAGTGAAACTAACCGGGAGACCCAGTACTTC. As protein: CAISETNRETQYF.

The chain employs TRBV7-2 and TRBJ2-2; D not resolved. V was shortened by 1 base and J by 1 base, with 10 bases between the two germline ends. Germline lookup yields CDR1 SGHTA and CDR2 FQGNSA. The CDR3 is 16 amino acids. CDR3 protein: CASSLEALQNTGELFF. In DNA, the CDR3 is TGTGCCAGCAGCTTAGAAGCGTTGCAGAACACCGGGGAGCTGTTTTTT.

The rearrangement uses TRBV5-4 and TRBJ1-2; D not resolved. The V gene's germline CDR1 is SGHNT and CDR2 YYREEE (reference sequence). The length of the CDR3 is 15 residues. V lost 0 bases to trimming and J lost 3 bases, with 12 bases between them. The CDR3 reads CASSLEIRGDYGYTF. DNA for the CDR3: TGTGCCAGCAGCTTGGAGATTCGGGGAGACTATGGCTACACCTTC.

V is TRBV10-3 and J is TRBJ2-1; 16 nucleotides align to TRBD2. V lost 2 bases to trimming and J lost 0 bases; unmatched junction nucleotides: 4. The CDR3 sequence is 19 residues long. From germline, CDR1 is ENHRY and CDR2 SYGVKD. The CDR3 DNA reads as TGTGCCATCAGTGAGCCGGGACTAGCGGGGGGGAGCTCCTACAATGAGCAGTTCTTC. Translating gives CAISEPGLAGGSSYNEQFF.

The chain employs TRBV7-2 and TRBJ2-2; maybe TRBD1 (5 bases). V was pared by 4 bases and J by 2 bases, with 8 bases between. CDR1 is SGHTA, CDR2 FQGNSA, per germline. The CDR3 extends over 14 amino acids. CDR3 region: CASSSTENTGELFF. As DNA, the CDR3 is TGTGCCAGCAGCTCGACAGAAAACACCGGGGAGCTGTTTTTT.

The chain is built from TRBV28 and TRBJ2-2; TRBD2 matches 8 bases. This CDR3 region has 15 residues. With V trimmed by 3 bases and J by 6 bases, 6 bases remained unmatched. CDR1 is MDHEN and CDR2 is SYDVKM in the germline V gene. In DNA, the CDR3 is TGTGCCAGCAGTTTCGGGACTAGAGTTGCCGGGGAGCTGTTTTTT. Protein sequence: CASSFGTRVAGELFF.

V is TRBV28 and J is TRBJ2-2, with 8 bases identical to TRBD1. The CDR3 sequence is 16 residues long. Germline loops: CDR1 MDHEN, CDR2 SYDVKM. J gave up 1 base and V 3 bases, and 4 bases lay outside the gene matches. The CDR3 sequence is CASSFRTGMNTGELFF. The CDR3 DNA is TGTGCCAGCAGTTTCCGGACAGGGATGAACACCGGGGAGCTGTTTTTT.

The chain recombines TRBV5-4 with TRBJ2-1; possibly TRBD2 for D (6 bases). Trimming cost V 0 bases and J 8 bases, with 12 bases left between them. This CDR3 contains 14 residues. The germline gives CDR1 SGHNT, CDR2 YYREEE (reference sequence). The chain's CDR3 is CASSLGLGYDEQFF. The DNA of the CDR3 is TGTGCCAGCAGCTTGGGACTAGGTTATGATGAGCAGTTCTTC. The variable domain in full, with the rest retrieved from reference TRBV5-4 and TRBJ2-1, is ETGVTQSPTHLIKTRGQQVTLRCSSQSGHNTVSWYQQALGQGPQFIFQYYREEENGRGNFPPRFSGLQFPNYSSELNVNALELDDSALYLCASSLGLGYDEQFFGPGTRLTVL.

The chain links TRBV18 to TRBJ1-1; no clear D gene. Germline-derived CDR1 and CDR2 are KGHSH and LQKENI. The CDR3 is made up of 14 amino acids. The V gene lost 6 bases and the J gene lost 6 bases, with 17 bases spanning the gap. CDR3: CASSSEALAAEAFF. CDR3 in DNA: TGTGCCAGCTCGTCTGAGGCCCTCGCGGCTGAAGCTTTCTTT. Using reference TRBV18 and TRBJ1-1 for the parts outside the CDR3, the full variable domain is NAGVMQNPRHLVRRRGQEARLRCSPMKGHSHVYWYRQLPEEGLKFMVYLQKENIIDESGMPKERFSAEFPKEGPSILRIQQVVRGDSAAYFCASSSEALAAEAFFGQGTRLTVV.

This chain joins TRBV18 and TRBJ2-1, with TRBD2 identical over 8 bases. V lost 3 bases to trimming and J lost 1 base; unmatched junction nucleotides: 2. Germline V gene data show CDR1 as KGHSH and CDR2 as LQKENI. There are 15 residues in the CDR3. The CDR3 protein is CASSPSGISYNEQFF. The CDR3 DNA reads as TGTGCCAGCTCACCTAGCGGGATTTCCTACAATGAGCAGTTCTTC.